A selection of T cell receptor beta chains follows, all from one sample in a study of shared clonotypes between healthy human individuals. The assay was immunoSEQ multiplex PCR, and TCRdb's table has in-frame clones only and misses some. The sample includes about 530,000 clones, around 96% of them seen just once. Sequenced sample: naive CD4+ T cells sorted from blood. These receptors all come from a woman under 40 in good health. Both conserved end residues are trimmed from each CDR3.

J gene: TRBJ2-7
V gene: TRBV10-3
CDR3 protein: AIGGTSSYEQY

J gene: TRBJ2-1
V gene: TRBV28
CDR3 protein: ASSPPARAPFDEQF

J gene: TRBJ1-2
V gene: TRBV5-5
CDR3 protein: ASSPRAGTNIGNYGYT

J gene: TRBJ1-2
V gene: TRBV5-1
CDR3 protein: ASSYGTLLNYGYT

J gene: TRBJ2-5
V gene: TRBV11-2
CDR3 protein: ASSLGKGAGAQETQY

J gene: TRBJ1-2
V gene: TRBV7-9
CDR3 protein: ASSLDRGAWGNYGYT

J gene: TRBJ2-1
V gene: TRBV18
CDR3 protein: ASSDKTEEQF

J gene: TRBJ2-1
V gene: TRBV19
CDR3 protein: ASSIQAGGYNEQF

J gene: TRBJ2-7
V gene: TRBV20-1
CDR3 protein: SPKRGYEQY

J gene: TRBJ2-7
V gene: TRBV7-6
CDR3 protein: ASSVSTYEQY

J gene: TRBJ1-3
V gene: TRBV7-9
CDR3 protein: AIPSTGTGAGNTIY

J gene: TRBJ1-2
V gene: TRBV18
CDR3 protein: ASSPSAGGYGYT

J gene: TRBJ1-5
V gene: TRBV5-1
CDR3 protein: ASSSGGAGQPQH

J gene: NA
V gene: TRBV19
CDR3 protein: ASSIARGTYEQY

J gene: TRBJ1-3
V gene: TRBV9
CDR3 protein: ASSVGEVSGNTIY

J gene: TRBJ1-5
V gene: TRBV6-5
CDR3 protein: ASSYGRGLDNQPQH

J gene: TRBJ1-6
V gene: TRBV28
CDR3 protein: ASSLEGYTSPLH

J gene: TRBJ2-2
V gene: TRBV4-2
CDR3 protein: ASSLTAGELF

J gene: TRBJ2-3
V gene: TRBV28
CDR3 protein: ASSLTPGGDTQY

J gene: TRBJ1-6
V gene: TRBV28
CDR3 protein: ASNLGGVSPLH

J gene: TRBJ1-2
V gene: TRBV18
CDR3 protein: ASSPPPGGNYGYT

J gene: TRBJ2-1
V gene: TRBV19
CDR3 protein: ASSIGRTSGRGNEQF

J gene: TRBJ2-1
V gene: TRBV15
CDR3 protein: ATSRYSRATSGPYNEQF

J gene: TRBJ2-7
V gene: TRBV7-9
CDR3 protein: ASSLANYEQY

J gene: TRBJ1-3
V gene: TRBV28
CDR3 protein: ASSPPTPTGNTIY

J gene: TRBJ1-1
V gene: TRBV19
CDR3 protein: ASSIARTPNTEAF

J gene: TRBJ2-1
V gene: TRBV19
CDR3 protein: ASSIRRLLAGSYNEQF

J gene: TRBJ1-2
V gene: TRBV29-1
CDR3 protein: SVEDRGANYGYT

J gene: TRBJ2-7
V gene: TRBV2
CDR3 protein: ASSDSGFEQY

J gene: TRBJ2-3
V gene: TRBV7-6
CDR3 protein: ASSSADTQY

J gene: TRBJ2-2
V gene: TRBV5-1
CDR3 protein: ASSGSGGNTGELF

J gene: TRBJ1-4
V gene: TRBV6-6
CDR3 protein: ASSRTWGREKLF